Each of the 8 T cell receptor beta chains below was sequenced from the same sample in a study of molecular identifiers for immune sequencing clone quantification. TCRdb analysed the PCR reads with MiXCR anew, one entry per CDR3 protein. The sample contains approximately 630,000 distinct CDR3 sequences, roughly 27% of which appear only once. Sequenced material: naive CD8+ T cells from blood, with Jurkat cell RNA spiked in. Noted subset: FACS-sorted CD8+CD4-CCR7+CD45RA+ naive T cells. The receptor set was obtained from a human donor in good health. Some libraries in this study had Jurkat cell RNA spiked in.

On this clonotype itself: A much larger clone lies one base from this, so it may be a read error. The rearrangement uses TRBV7-9 and TRBJ2-5; 10 nucleotides match TRBD2. The length of the CDR3 is 14 residues. Germline V gives CDR1 SEHNR, CDR2 FQNEAQ (reference sequence). This CDR3 is CAGSSVTSGETQYF. The CDR3 DNA follows: TGTGCCGGCAGCTCCGTGACTAGCGGGGAGACCCAGTACTTC.

The J gene is TRBJ1-2, the V gene TRBV3-1; TRBD1 matches at 8 bases. The J segment lost 6 bases and the V segment lost 2 bases, leaving 14 bases of the junction unmatched. In germline, CDR1 is LGHDT, CDR2 YNNKEL (reference sequence). CDR3 size: 17 residues. The CDR3 DNA follows: TGTGCCAGCAGCCAACCAAGTCGTAACAGGGGGATCCATGGCTACACCTTC. This gives the protein CASSQPSRNRGIHGYTF.

This clonotype was observed many times. A much larger clone lies one base from this, so it may be a read error. The chain joins TRBV12-3 or TRBV12-4 to TRBJ2-7; 7 bases agree with TRBD1. V shed 7 bases and J 0 bases; nucleotides not matched to a gene: 3. The CDR3 is 13 amino acids. The CDR3 DNA reads as TGTGCCAGCACCTGGGACAGCTCCTACGAGCAGTACTTC. Protein sequence: CASTWDSSYEQYF.

In the case of this clonotype: Germline is not matched at one junction end, which may reflect a read error. V is TRBV6-6 and J is TRBJ2-5, with TRBD2 matching 8 bases. This CDR3 is 16 amino acids long. The germline V gene has CDR1 MNHNY and CDR2 SVGAGI (reference sequence). The CDR3 loop is CPSNTLGGSGTETQYF. For the CDR3, the DNA is TGTCCCAGCAACACGCTGGGGGGTAGCGGGACAGAGACCCAGTACTTC.

This clonotype was picked up many times. As DNA, the CDR3 is TGCGCCAGCAGCATAGAACAGGGAGCGCACACTGAAGCTTTCTTT. It encodes CASSIEQGAHTEAFF. This chain joins TRBV5-1 and TRBJ1-1; possibly TRBD1 for D (6 bases). Germline V gene sequence: CDR1 SGHRS, CDR2 YFSETQ. Trimming took off 4 bases at V and 3 bases at J, with 16 bases between the two ends. The CDR3 covers 15 residues.

About this clonotype: A single base separates this from a much larger clone, so it may be a read error. The chain combines TRBV29-1 with TRBJ2-1; possible D gene TRBD2, 5 bases. CDR3 length: 14 residues. V was pared by 4 bases and J by 6 bases, with 16 bases between. Germline-derived CDR1 and CDR2 are SQVTM and ANQGSEA. CDR3 nucleotide sequence: TGCAGCGTTGGAGGAGGACTCCCTGGCAATGAGCAGTTCTTC. Residues: CSVGGGLPGNEQFF.

This clonotype was seen only a few times. The chain has TRBV7-9 and TRBJ2-7; maybe TRBD1 (5 bases). Germline V gene sequence: CDR1 SEHNR, CDR2 FQNEAQ (reference sequence). CDR3 length: 14 residues. The V end lost 3 bases, the J end lost 5 bases, and 14 bases lay between the germline ends. As DNA, the CDR3 is TGTGCCAGCAGCTTCGACTCAGGGTTCCACGAGCAGTACTTC. Translation gives CASSFDSGFHEQYF.

In its sample, this clonotype was seen many times. This rearrangement joins TRBV28 to TRBJ2-3; 8 nucleotides align to TRBD2. The CDR3 is made up of 15 amino acids. Germline V gene lookup returns CDR1 MDHEN and CDR2 SYDVKM. V was clipped by 6 bases and J by 6 bases; unmatched bases: 11. CDR3 amino acids: CASSPAAGARDTQYF. The CDR3, as DNA: TGTGCCAGCAGCCCCGCAGCGGGGGCGCGGGATACGCAGTATTTT.